Listed here are 30 T cell receptor beta chains from one sample, sequenced in a study of T cell clonality in common variable immunodeficiency. Sequencing used immunoSEQ multiplex PCR; TCRdb keeps in-frame clones, though not all of them. The table lists under 50,000 clones, with no singletons. Source material: peripheral blood mononuclear cells. The receptors were sampled from a person between 18 and 75 years old in good health.

This clone showed up just a few times. One end of the junction is discordant with germline, which a read error may explain. Other DNA sequences of this sample code for an identical CDR3. The DNA read from the CDR3 is TGCGCCAGCAGCTTGACAGGGACTAGCTCCTACGAG. This translates into CASSLTGTSSYE. In full, the CDR3 reads CASSLTGTSSYEQYF. The chain recombines TRBV7-2 with TRBJ2-7, with D maybe TRBD2 (8 bases). The CDR3 end falls 3 residues outside the read, so it is completed with the germline J gene. The CDR3 runs 15 residues. Germline CDR1 SGHTA, CDR2 FQGNSA.

There are many counts of this clone. Read sequence stops 3 residues before the CDR3 end, and the germline J gene provides the missing end. The rearrangement links TRBV18 to TRBJ1-1; 8 bases line up with TRBD1. The CDR3 loop spans 12 amino acids. Germline CDR1 reads KGHSH; CDR2 reads LQKENI. CDR3 bases read: TGTGCCAGCTCACAGGACAGGGTAGGA. Its translation: CASSQDRVG. The whole CDR3 protein reads CASSQDRVGAFF. Drawing the rest from reference TRBV18 and TRBJ1-1, the complete variable domain is NAGVMQNPRHLVRRRGQEARLRCSPMKGHSHVYWYRQLPEEGLKFMVYLQKENIIDESGMPKERFSAEFPKEGPSILRIQQVVRGDSAAYFCASSQDRVGAFFGQGTRLTVV.

This clone was recorded many times. The sequenced fragment ends 3 residues before the CDR3 boundary, so the rest is inferred from the germline J gene. V gene TRBV20-1 combines with J gene TRBJ2-1, with 7 bases fitting TRBD2. The CDR3 extends over 11 amino acids. Germline V gene sequence: CDR1 DFQATT, CDR2 SNEGSKA (reference sequence). Incomplete CDR3 DNA: TGCAGAGGGGACTATGGCAATGAG. Amino acids: CRGDYGNE. The full CDR3 protein is CRGDYGNEQFF.

Many counts were recorded for this clone. The CDR3 here is CASSFEGPSSYNEQFF. The covered CDR3 bases are TGTGCCAGCAGCTTTGAAGGCCCGAGCTCCTACAATGAG. This chain joins TRBV7-8 and TRBJ2-1; D remains unclear. The read gets to within 3 residues of the CDR3 end, and the germline J gene fills in the rest. The CDR3 consists of 16 residues. Trimming took off 3 bases at V and 0 bases at J, with 12 bases between the two ends. Looked up from germline, CDR1 is SGHVS and CDR2 is FQNEAQ.

The table lists this clone with many counts. The sequence runs out 3 residues before the end of the CDR3; the remainder is reconstructed from the germline J gene. The chain has TRBV20-1 and TRBJ2-4; the D gene is possibly TRBD1 (5 bases). V lost 1 base to trimming and J lost 3 bases, with 16 bases between them. CDR3 size: 16 residues. Germline CDR1 reads DFQATT; CDR2 reads SNEGSKA (reference sequence). CDR3 in amino acids: CSARGGENVVKNIQYF. Partial CDR3 DNA: TGCAGTGCTAGAGGGGGCGAGAATGTGGTCAAAAACATT.

About this clone itself: The sequenced fragment ends 3 residues before the CDR3 boundary, so the rest is inferred from the germline J gene. The chain joins TRBV18 to TRBJ1-2; D is unclear. The CDR3 is 15 residues long. CDR1 and CDR2 (germline): KGHSH, LQKENI. CDR3 protein: CASSPQQATGYDYTF. CDR3 DNA (partial): TGTGCCAGCTCACCACAGCAAGCGACGGGGTACGAC.

In the case of this clone: The junction departs from the called germline gene at one end, perhaps through a read error. The read ends 3 residues early relative to the CDR3; the germline J gene fills the gap. V usage is TRBV2 and J usage is TRBJ1-2; D gene unclear. Germline V gene lookup returns CDR1 SNHLY and CDR2 FYNNEI. This CDR3 is built from 15 residues. The CDR3 DNA, read in part, is TGTGCCAGCAGTGAAGGACGAAGGGTCGACTATGAC. Translated: CASSEGRRVDYD. The full CDR3 is CASSEGRRVDYDYTF.

This clone showed up many times. This CDR3 reads CASSLTGTGANVLTF. CDR3 bases read: TGCGCCAGCAGCCTGACAGGGACTGGGGCCAACGTC. The chain links TRBV5-1 to TRBJ2-6, with TRBD1 matching 7 bases. Read coverage stops 3 residues before the CDR3 terminus; the germline J gene supplies the remainder. Losses at the gene ends were 4 bases for V and 2 bases for J; bases not matched to a gene: 3. CDR1 and CDR2 from the germline V gene are SGHRS and YFSETQ. This CDR3 has 15 residues.

The table lists this clone with many counts. The DNA read from the CDR3 is TGTGCCAGCAGCTTAGCAAGGAGGGGGCTCGAG. Translating gives CASSLARRGLE. The entire CDR3 sequence reads CASSLARRGLEQYF. The chain has TRBV11-2 and TRBJ2-7, with D perhaps TRBD1 (7 bases). The read stops 3 residues short of the end of the CDR3; the missing end is completed from the germline J gene. The CDR3 is 14 residues long. V was trimmed by 1 base and J by 6 bases, leaving 13 bases between them. CDR1 SGHAT and CDR2 FQNNGV come from the germline V gene.

With regard to this clone: The read ends 3 residues shy of where the CDR3 ends; the end is completed using the germline J gene. This sequence joins TRBV19 and TRBJ1-2; D remains ambiguous. The V gene's germline CDR1 is LNHDA and CDR2 SQIVND (reference sequence). This CDR3 has 15 residues. The DNA read from the CDR3 is TGTGCCAGTAGTATAGGTCTAGCGGGATTTAATGAC. Protein product: CASSIGLAGFND. The full CDR3 reads CASSIGLAGFNDYTF.

This clone was seen ten or more times. Its ends do not fully match the called genes, so a read error is possible. The read terminates 3 residues before the CDR3 end, so the remaining end is supplied by the germline J gene. The chain carries TRBV4-2 and TRBJ2-2; D not certain. This CDR3 spans 18 amino acids. The germline gives CDR1 LGHNA, CDR2 YNFKEQ. The CDR3 loop reads CASSQVPRSGPASGELFF. Incomplete CDR3 DNA: TGCGCCAGCAGCCAAGTCCCAAGGAGTGGGCCCGCGTCCGGGGAG.

This clone was counted many times. The DNA ends 3 residues before the CDR3 does, and the rest of the CDR3 is filled in from the germline J gene. The chain joins TRBV7-3 to TRBJ2-3, with 7 bases identical to TRBD2. Per the germline V gene, CDR1 is SGHTA and CDR2 is FQGTGA. The length of the CDR3 is 15 residues. The ends lost 1 base at V and 4 bases at J; junction bases unmatched: 5. CDR3: CASSLIAGVSDTQYF. Incomplete CDR3 DNA: TGTGCCAGCAGCTTAATAGCGGGCGTATCAGATACG.

Many counts were recorded for this clone. The read terminates 3 residues before the CDR3 end, so the remaining end is supplied by the germline J gene. V usage is TRBV7-3 and J usage is TRBJ1-5; D is uncertain. The CDR3 consists of 14 residues. The germline V gene has CDR1 SGHTA and CDR2 FQGTGA. Between the trimmed V and J ends, which lost 3 bases and 6 bases, there was a span of 12 bases. CDR3 sequence reads: CASSLGGKGQPQHF. CDR3 DNA (partial): TGTGCCAGCAGCTTGGGCGGGAAGGGTCAGCCC.

This clone was seen a handful of times. The missing CDR3 end, 3 residues past where the read stops, is filled in from the germline J gene. This chain uses TRBV7-9 with TRBJ1-2; D remains ambiguous. CDR1 SEHNR and CDR2 FQNEAQ come from the germline V gene (reference sequence). The CDR3 runs 14 residues. The CDR3 bases that were read are TGTGCCAGCAGCTTAGACGGGTACTCCTACGAC. This codes for CASSLDGYSYD. The whole CDR3 region reads CASSLDGYSYDYTF.

Regarding this clone: The CDR3 goes on 3 residues after the read ends, and that part is filled in from the germline J gene. This chain connects TRBV7-2 to TRBJ1-4, with D tentatively TRBD1 (5 bases). Germline assignment: CDR1 SGHTA and CDR2 FQGNSA. This CDR3 contains 15 residues. CDR3 amino acids: CASSQGRLYNSPLFF. The part of the CDR3 DNA that was read is TGTGCCAGCAGCCAGGGCCGATTATATAATTCACCA. The variable domain in full, completed from reference TRBV7-2 and TRBJ1-4, reads GAGVSQSPSNKVTEKGKDVELRCDPISGHTALYWYRQSLGQGLEFLIYFQGNSAPDKSGLPSDRFSAERTGGSVSTLTIQRTQQEDSAVYLCASSQGRLYNSPLFFGSGTQLSVL.

The sample holds many counts of this clone. The read ends 3 residues before the CDR3 terminus; that terminus is restored from the germline J gene. This chain uses TRBV2 with TRBJ2-3; 12 bases align to TRBD2. The ends lost 5 bases at V and 3 bases at J; junction bases unmatched: 3. In germline, CDR1 is SNHLY, CDR2 FYNNEI. The CDR3 consists of 15 residues. The part of the CDR3 DNA that was read is TGTGCCAGCAGTACGACTAGCGGGAGAACAGATACG. Protein sequence: CASSTTSGRTDT. The full CDR3 is CASSTTSGRTDTQYF.

This clone was recorded at least ten times. The read terminates 3 residues before the CDR3 end, so the remaining end is supplied by the germline J gene. The chain couples TRBV7-9 to TRBJ2-7; 7 bases are a match to TRBD1. The V gene's germline CDR1 is SEHNR and CDR2 FQNEAQ (reference sequence). The CDR3 contains 15 residues. The ends lost 1 base at V and 0 bases at J; junction bases unmatched: 3. The CDR3 sequence is CASSLVTGSSYEQYF. CDR3 bases read: TGTGCCAGCAGCTTAGTGACAGGGAGCTCCTACGAG.

This clone appeared many times. Read coverage stops 3 residues before the CDR3 terminus; the germline J gene supplies the remainder. This chain links TRBV30 with TRBJ1-5; the match to TRBD1 covers 8 bases. Germline values: CDR1 GTSNPN, CDR2 SVGIG (reference sequence). V dropped 5 bases and J dropped 3; count of bases not matched to a gene: 3. There are 13 residues in the CDR3. Incomplete CDR3 DNA: TGTGCCTGGGCAGGGGGCCCCAATCAGCCC. Translating gives CAWAGGPNQP. The entire CDR3 protein reads CAWAGGPNQPQHF.

This clone has a count of ten or more. The CDR3 end is not reached by the read, which stops 3 residues before it; the germline J gene fills it in. The chain uses TRBV19 and TRBJ2-6; TRBD1 matches at 10 bases. Unmatched junction bases numbered 8, after V lost 7 bases and J lost 2 bases. Germline V gene sequence: CDR1 LNHDA, CDR2 SQIVND (reference sequence). The CDR3 is made up of 17 amino acids. The part of the CDR3 DNA that was read is TGTGCCAGTACCCCCGGACAGGGGGGAGCTGGGGCCAACGTC. This sequence encodes CASTPGQGGAGANV. The full CDR3 sequence reads CASTPGQGGAGANVLTF.

This clone was recorded many times. With the read ending 3 residues before the CDR3 end, the germline J gene is used to fill in that end. The rearrangement joins TRBV6-2 or TRBV6-3 to TRBJ2-7, with 7 bases lining up with TRBD2. CDR1 and CDR2 from the germline V gene are MNHEY and SVGEGT. The CDR3 runs to 13 residues. Germline trimming cut 4 bases from V and 3 bases from J; bases unmatched to any gene: 3. The CDR3 is CASSLGLFYEQYF. CDR3 DNA, as far as it was read: TGTGCCAGCAGTTTGGGACTATTCTACGAG.

This clone was observed many times. The CDR3 extends 3 residues past the end of the read, so its final part is completed from the germline J gene. The chain carries TRBV2 and TRBJ1-3; no firm D call. V shed 0 bases and J shed 0 bases, with 9 bases lying between them. This CDR3 comprises 16 residues. The germline V gene encodes CDR1 SNHLY and CDR2 FYNNEI. The sequenced part of the CDR3 DNA is TGTGCCAGCAGTGAAGCGCGGCCCAGCTCTGGAAACACC. Translation: CASSEARPSSGNT. The complete CDR3 protein is CASSEARPSSGNTIYF.

This clone was counted ten times or more. The read terminates 3 residues ahead of where the CDR3 ends, so the germline J gene completes it. This chain uses TRBV7-3 with TRBJ2-1; D uncertain. Trimming left V 9 bases short and J 0 bases short, with 9 bases between. The CDR3 covers 13 residues. Germline lookup yields CDR1 SGHTA and CDR2 FQGTGA. CDR3 residues: CASSGSSYNEQFF. Partial CDR3 DNA: TGTGCCAGTTCAGGCAGCTCCTACAATGAG.

In this sample, this clone turned up many times. The read halts 3 residues ahead of the CDR3 end, with the missing end drawn from the germline J gene. The chain is built from TRBV2 and TRBJ2-7, with TRBD1 matching 9 bases. Trimming at V came to 6 bases and at J to 4 bases, leaving 4 bases not matched to a gene. Germline V lookup: CDR1 SNHLY, CDR2 FYNNEI. This CDR3 region has 13 residues. CDR3 protein: CASRGQGTYEQYF. CDR3 DNA (partial): TGTGCCAGCAGGGGACAGGGTACATACGAG.

This clone showed up many times. The read comes to an end 3 residues before the CDR3 does, leaving the germline J gene to fill in the end. This chain links TRBV9 with TRBJ2-2, with a tentative D call TRBD2 (7 bases). Between the trimmed V and J ends, which lost 0 bases and 6 bases, there was a span of 12 bases. CDR3 size: 15 residues. The V gene's germline CDR1 is SGDLS and CDR2 YYNGEE. Incomplete CDR3 DNA: TGTGCCAGCAGCGTAGCGGGGGGCCTGCCCGGGGAG. This codes for CASSVAGGLPGE. The whole CDR3 reads CASSVAGGLPGELFF.

The sample holds many counts of this clone. The read finishes 3 residues shy of the CDR3 end, and the germline J gene is used to complete it. The J gene is TRBJ2-5, the V gene TRBV5-1; TRBD1 matches at 9 bases. CDR1 and CDR2 (germline): SGHRS, YFSETQ. The CDR3 is made up of 14 amino acids. The trim removed 4 bases at V and 5 bases at J, leaving 6 bases unmatched. The CDR3: CASSADRGQETQYF. Partial CDR3 DNA: TGCGCCAGCAGCGCGGACAGGGGACAGGAGACC.

This clone was recorded at least ten times. The read finishes 3 residues shy of the CDR3 end, and the germline J gene is used to complete it. The J gene is TRBJ1-1, the V gene TRBV3-1 (or the pseudogene TRBV3-2), with 7 bases lining up with TRBD1. CDR3 length: 15 amino acids. CDR1 is LGHDT and CDR2 is YNNKEL in the germline V gene (reference sequence). Unmatched junction bases numbered 5, after V lost 1 base and J lost 3 bases. This CDR3 reads CASSQGDSLDTEAFF. CDR3 DNA (partial): TGTGCCAGCAGCCAAGGGGACAGTCTAGACACTGAA.

This clone was picked up many times. The read finishes 3 residues shy of the CDR3 end, and the germline J gene is used to complete it. The chain couples TRBV6-2 or TRBV6-3 to TRBJ1-2; 12 bases are a match to TRBD1. V was pared by 5 bases and J by 7 bases, with 8 bases of the junction left unmatched. The V gene's germline CDR1 is MNHEY and CDR2 SVGEGT. This CDR3 comprises 15 residues. The sequenced part of the CDR3 DNA is TGTGCCAGCAGTAAACGCCGGGACAGGGGGCTTGGC. Protein: CASSKRRDRGLG. The CDR3, in full, reads CASSKRRDRGLGYTF.

This clone was detected ten times or more. At one of its ends the junction is not consistent with the germline gene, which may arise from a read error. Partial CDR3 DNA: TGCGCCAGCAGCCAAGACAGCGGGGGACTCACAGATACG. This sequence encodes CASSQDSGGLTDT. The entire CDR3 sequence reads CASSQDSGGLTDTQYF. The rearrangement links TRBV4-2 to TRBJ2-3; 8 nucleotides agree with TRBD2. The read is 3 residues too short to cover the CDR3 end, so that end is filled in from the germline J gene. Germline values: CDR1 LGHNA, CDR2 YNFKEQ. This CDR3 has 16 residues.

About this clone: The CDR3 goes on 3 residues after the read ends, and that part is filled in from the germline J gene. The V call is TRBV19, the J call TRBJ1-1, with a tentative D call TRBD1 (6 bases). The CDR3 runs to 14 residues. Germline CDR1 reads LNHDA; CDR2 reads SQIVND (reference sequence). CDR3 DNA, as far as it was read: TGTGCCAGTAGTTCAAGACGACAGGAGGAGACA. Residues: CASSSRRQEET. The complete CDR3 reads CASSSRRQEETAFF.

The table lists this clone with many counts. The CDR3 is cut off 3 residues early in the read; its end comes from the germline J gene. This sequence joins TRBV20-1 and TRBJ1-1; TRBD1 is a possible D gene (6 bases). V lost 3 bases and J lost 5, with 13 bases in between. The CDR3 has 13 residues. Germline V gives CDR1 DFQATT, CDR2 SNEGSKA (reference sequence). The CDR3 sequence is CSARPTGRTEAFF. The sequenced part of the CDR3 DNA is TGCAGTGCTAGGCCAACAGGGAGGACTGAA.